These 10 T cell receptor beta chains share one sample of origin, sequenced in a study of cytomegalovirus exposure and HLA in healthy donors. PCR was performed using 60 Vbeta and 13 Jbeta primers. Method: immunoSEQ multiplex PCR; TCRdb's copy keeps in-frame clones and lacks some. The data hold 150,000 to 200,000 clones, with about 83% observed a single time. The sequenced sample was PBMCs. Receptors were obtained from a girl between 10 and 17 years old in good health and CMV-seropositive.

V usage is TRBV27 and J usage is TRBJ1-2; perhaps TRBD1 as D (6 bases). CDR1 is MNHEY, CDR2 SMNVEV, per germline (reference sequence). The CDR3 has 16 residues. The V gene lost 4 bases and the J gene lost 4 bases, with 19 bases spanning the gap. CDR3 loop: CASSSTPRDIRYGYTF. DNA of the CDR3: TGTGCCAGCAGTTCGACTCCCCGGGACATTCGCTATGGCTACACCTTC.

The chain is built from TRBV5-8 and TRBJ2-7; 10 positions agree with TRBD1. Trimming took 0 bases from V and 5 from J; bases not matched to a gene: 5. Germline CDR1 is SGHTS and CDR2 is YDEGEE. This CDR3 spans 15 amino acids. The CDR3 nucleotides read TGTGCCAGCAGCTTGGAGGGACAGGGGACCCACGAGCAGTACTTC. Its translation: CASSLEGQGTHEQYF.

The gene calls are TRBV5-6 and TRBJ1-1, with 7 positions matching TRBD1. The CDR3 consists of 11 residues. The germline gives CDR1 SGHDT, CDR2 YYEEEE. V lost 2 bases to trimming and J lost 8 bases; unmatched junction nucleotides: 0. The CDR3 spells CASSLQGEAFF. The CDR3 nucleotides are TGTGCCAGCAGCTTACAGGGGGAAGCTTTCTTT.

The V gene is TRBV7-2, the J gene TRBJ1-6; unclear D gene. Germline CDR1 SGHTA, CDR2 FQGNSA. V dropped 1 base and J dropped 7 bases, with 8 bases sitting between them. This CDR3 is 14 amino acids long. DNA for the CDR3: TGTGCCAGCAGCTTAGGGGAGTACAATTCACCCCTCCACTTT. This gives the protein CASSLGEYNSPLHF.

In its sample, this clone was seen a few times. CDR3 DNA sequence: TGTGCCATCACCCGAGGCCGCCCCAATGAGCAGTTCTTC. It encodes CAITRGRPNEQFF. The gene calls are TRBV10-3 and TRBJ2-1; D not resolved. V gave up 7 bases and J gave up 6 bases, with 13 bases separating them. Germline CDR1 reads ENHRY; CDR2 reads SYGVKD. The CDR3 has 13 amino acids.

V and J are TRBV19 and TRBJ1-5; no firm D call. Trimming cost V 6 bases and J 1 base, with 16 bases left between them. The CDR3 runs to 16 residues. CDR1 and CDR2 (germline): LNHDA, SQIVND (reference sequence). This CDR3 is CASRDFTALSNQPQHF. CDR3 sequence (DNA): TGTGCCAGTAGGGACTTTACAGCGTTAAGCAATCAGCCCCAGCATTTT.

The chain couples TRBV11-3 to TRBJ2-2, with a weak D call TRBD1 (6 bases). Germline CDR1 SGHNT, CDR2 YENEEA. V lost 4 bases and J 4 bases, leaving 22 bases between the germline ends. This CDR3 is 18 amino acids long. The chain's CDR3 is CASSCSRFFRGCTGELFF. CDR3 DNA sequence: TGTGCCAGCAGCTGTAGCCGATTCTTCAGGGGTTGCACCGGGGAGCTGTTTTTT.

The gene calls are TRBV30 and TRBJ1-1; no firm D call. The CDR3 has 12 residues. The V end was cut by 1 base, the J end by 4 bases, with 7 bases between. In germline, CDR1 is GTSNPN, CDR2 SVGIG (reference sequence). The CDR3 DNA sequence: TGTGCCTGGAGTGAGGAGTCCACTGAAGCTTTCTTT. Translated: CAWSEESTEAFF.

This clone was observed at least ten times. The chain combines TRBV19 with TRBJ2-7, with TRBD1 identical over 9 bases. The CDR3 covers 16 residues. Per germline, CDR1 LNHDA and CDR2 SQIVND (reference sequence). Trimming at V came to 3 bases and at J to 5 bases, leaving 11 bases not matched to a gene. Here the CDR3 DNA reads TGTGCCAGTAGTATGGATTCCGGGACAGGGTCTAACGAGCAGTACTTC. It encodes CASSMDSGTGSNEQYF.

V is TRBV2 and J is TRBJ2-6; no reliable D call. The CDR3 length is 15 residues. Germline V gene data show CDR1 as SNHLY and CDR2 as FYNNEI. Trimming removed 5 bases from V and 4 bases from J, with 12 bases in between. For the CDR3, the DNA is TGTGCCAGCAGTTTACAGCTTCCAGGGGCCAACGTCCTGACTTTC. Translating gives CASSLQLPGANVLTF.